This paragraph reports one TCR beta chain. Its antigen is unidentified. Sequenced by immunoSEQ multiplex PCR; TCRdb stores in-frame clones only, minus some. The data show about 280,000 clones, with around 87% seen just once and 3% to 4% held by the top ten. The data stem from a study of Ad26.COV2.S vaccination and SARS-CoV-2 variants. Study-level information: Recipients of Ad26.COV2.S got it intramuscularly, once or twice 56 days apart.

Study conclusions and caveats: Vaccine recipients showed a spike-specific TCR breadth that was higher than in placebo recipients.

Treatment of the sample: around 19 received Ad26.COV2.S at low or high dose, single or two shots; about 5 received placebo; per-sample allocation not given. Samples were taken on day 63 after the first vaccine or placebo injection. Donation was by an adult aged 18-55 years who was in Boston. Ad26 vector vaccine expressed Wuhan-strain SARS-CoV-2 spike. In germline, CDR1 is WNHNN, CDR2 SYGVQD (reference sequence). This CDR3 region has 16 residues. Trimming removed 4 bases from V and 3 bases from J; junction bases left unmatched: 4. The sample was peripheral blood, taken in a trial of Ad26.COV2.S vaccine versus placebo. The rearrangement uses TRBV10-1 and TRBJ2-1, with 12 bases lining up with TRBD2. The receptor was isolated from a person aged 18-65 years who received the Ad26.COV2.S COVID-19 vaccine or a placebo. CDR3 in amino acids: CASSAPTSGSYNEQFF. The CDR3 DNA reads TGCGCCAGCAGTGCCCCGACTAGCGGGAGCTACAATGAGCAGTTCTTC.